This TCR beta chain was sequenced for a study of shared clonotypes between healthy human individuals. Germline V gene lookup returns CDR1 SGDLS and CDR2 YYNGEE. This CDR3 has 12 residues. Between the trimmed V and J ends, which lost 4 bases and 5 bases, there was a span of 8 bases. Deep level was the assay's run setting. The material for each subset, its genomic DNA, was split evenly across several immunoSEQ plates. Assay: immunoSEQ multiplex PCR; the TCRdb copy retains only in-frame clones and omits some. Of some 630,000 clones in the sample, less than 80% were seen once. On this clone itself: As yet, its antigen is unknown.

The study enrolled healthy HIV-negative adults without recent acute infections or vaccinations as donors. Study results and caveats: For naive CD4 cells, roughly 4.8% of clonotypes were shared across a handful of donors.

The sequencing input was memory CD4+ T cells sorted from blood. Specified subset: CD45RA-negative fraction. The V gene is TRBV9, the J gene TRBJ2-3, with D unresolved. The source is a woman aged 25 to 39 in good health. The CDR3 loop is CASSSTGDTQYF. Written as DNA, the CDR3 is TGTGCCAGCAGCAGTACCGGAGATACGCAGTATTTT.